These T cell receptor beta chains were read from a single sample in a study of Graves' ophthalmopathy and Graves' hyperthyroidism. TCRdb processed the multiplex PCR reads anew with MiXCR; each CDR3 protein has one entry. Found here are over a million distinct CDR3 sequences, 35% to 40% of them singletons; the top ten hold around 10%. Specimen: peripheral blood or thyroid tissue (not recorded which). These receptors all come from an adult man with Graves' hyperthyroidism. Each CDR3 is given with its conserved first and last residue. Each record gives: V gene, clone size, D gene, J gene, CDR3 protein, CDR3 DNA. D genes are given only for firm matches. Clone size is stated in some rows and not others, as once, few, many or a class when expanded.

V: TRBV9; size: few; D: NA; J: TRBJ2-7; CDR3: CASSEGGSSDYEQYF; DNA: TGTGCCAGCAGCGAGGGGGGCTCAAGTGACTACGAGCAGTACTTC
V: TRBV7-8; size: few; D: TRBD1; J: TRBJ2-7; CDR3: CASSTGTGGPYEQYF; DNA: TGTGCCAGCAGCACAGGGACAGGGGGTCCCTACGAGCAGTACTTC
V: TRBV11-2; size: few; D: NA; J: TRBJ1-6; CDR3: CAGTESWNSPLHF; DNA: TGTGCCGGCACGGAGTCATGGAATTCACCCCTTCACTTT
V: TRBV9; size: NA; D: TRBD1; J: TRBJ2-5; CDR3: CASSVSPTGAQETQYF; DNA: TGTGCCAGCAGCGTATCCCCTACAGGGGCCCAAGAGACCCAGTACTTC
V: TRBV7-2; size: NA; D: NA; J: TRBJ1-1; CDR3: CASSFAARLNTEAFF; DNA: TGTGCCAGCAGCTTCGCGGCTCGGCTGAACACTGAAGCTTTCTTT
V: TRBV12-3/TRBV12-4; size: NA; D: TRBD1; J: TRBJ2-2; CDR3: CASRRTGGHTGELFF; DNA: TGTGCCAGCAGGCGAACAGGGGGACACACCGGGGAGCTGTTTTTT
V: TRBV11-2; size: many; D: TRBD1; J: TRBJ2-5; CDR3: CASSSLRDRGPETQYF; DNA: TGTGCCAGCAGCTCCTTAAGGGACAGGGGTCCGGAGACCCAGTACTTC
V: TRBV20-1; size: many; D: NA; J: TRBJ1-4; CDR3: CSARDSGVGEKLFF; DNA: TGCAGTGCTAGAGATTCGGGGGTCGGGGAAAAACTGTTTTTT
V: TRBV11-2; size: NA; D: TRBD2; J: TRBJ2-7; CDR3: CASSLGLAGGPAYEQYF; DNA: TGTGCCAGCAGCTTGGGACTAGCGGGAGGCCCTGCCTACGAGCAGTACTTC
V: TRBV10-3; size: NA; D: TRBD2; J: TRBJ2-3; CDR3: CAISPEAGGTDTQYF; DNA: TGTGCCATCAGCCCCGAGGCGGGAGGGACAGATACGCAGTATTTT
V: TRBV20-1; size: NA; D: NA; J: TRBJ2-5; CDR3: CSAGDQRETQYF; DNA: TGCAGTGCTGGGGACCAAAGGGAGACCCAGTACTTC
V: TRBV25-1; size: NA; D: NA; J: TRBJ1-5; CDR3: CASSNMRANSNQPQHF; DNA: TGTGCCAGCAGCAATATGCGGGCCAATAGCAATCAGCCCCAGCATTTT